This T cell receptor (beta chain) was sequenced during a study of regulatory T cells in long-lasting Graves disease. Study-level information: New Graves' disease cases had less than 3 months of antithyroid drugs. Whole-study results and caveats: Whereas new patients shared 800 to 1,000 public clonotypes, persistent patients shared more, at about 2,700.

HTBI primers from iRepertoire and Arm-PCR of CDR3 regions yielded the TCR beta libraries. TCRdb reprocessed the multiplex PCR reads with MiXCR, giving one entry per CDR3 protein. The sample has 250,000 or so distinct CDR3 sequences, under 20% seen once. Time point specified: newly diagnosed GD, antithyroid drugs for less than 3 months. Generation of the TCR library employed RNA extracted from PBMCs. This clonotype was seen at least ten times. Its antigen is unknown. This same sample was also part of a study on T cells in Graves' hyperthyroidism and ophthalmopathy. That publication notes: Prediction of ophthalmopathy progression came a median approximately 6.5 months pre-onset.

This clonotype was sampled from a woman aged 25 to 45 with Graves disease. Specimen: peripheral blood mononuclear cells (PBMCs), collected at new diagnosis, from a patient treated with antithyroid drugs.

The CDR3 here is CASSLAQGRIDTQYF. The CDR3 nucleotides read TGTGCCAGCAGCTTAGCACAGGGGCGCATTGATACGCAGTATTTT. This chain joins TRBV7-9 and TRBJ2-3, with 7 bases fitting TRBD1. Trimming at V came to 0 bases and at J to 6 bases, leaving 6 bases not matched to a gene. Per germline, CDR1 SEHNR and CDR2 FQNEAQ (reference sequence). This CDR3 has 15 residues.